The 17 T cell receptor beta chains reported below all come from one sample, sequenced in a study of identifying expanded T cells in peripheral blood. Only in-frame clones appear in the TCRdb table, and some are missing; sequencing was by immunoSEQ multiplex PCR. The table has 83,000 or so clones, 88% seen once. The sequenced sample consisted of blood. Every receptor here comes from a person aged 18-69 years in good health.

About this clone itself: At one of its ends the junction is not consistent with the germline gene, which may arise from a read error. This rearrangement joins TRBV4-3 to TRBJ2-3; D is perhaps TRBD2 (5 bases). CDR1 and CDR2 from the germline V gene are LGHNA and YSLEER. CDR3 length: 13 residues. CDR3 protein: CASSEEGLDTQYF. CDR3 coding DNA: TGCGCCAGCAGCGAAGAGGGCTTAGATACGCAGTATTTT.

This sequence joins TRBV5-4 and TRBJ1-1; possible D gene TRBD1, 6 bases. The CDR3 runs to 15 residues. Germline V gene sequence: CDR1 SGHNT, CDR2 YYREEE (reference sequence). The germline V and J ends were trimmed by 5 bases and 5 bases, with 19 bases remaining between them. CDR3 region: CASRQLRGPGTEAFF. The DNA of the CDR3 is TGTGCCAGCAGGCAACTCAGGGGCCCGGGGACTGAAGCTTTCTTT.

V usage is TRBV29-1 and J usage is TRBJ2-3, with TRBD2 as a possible D gene (7 bases). Looked up from germline, CDR1 is SQVTM and CDR2 is ANQGSEA. Trimming shortened V by 4 bases and J by 3 bases, and 17 bases separated the two germline ends. There are 15 residues in the CDR3. For the CDR3, the DNA is TGCAGCGTTGTTCACGCGGGGGCAAGGACAGATACGCAGTATTTT. Amino acids: CSVVHAGARTDTQYF.

This clone was seen just once. V and J are TRBV28 and TRBJ1-1; TRBD1 is a possible D gene (6 bases). Germline values: CDR1 MDHEN, CDR2 SYDVKM. Trimming pared 6 bases from V and 7 bases from J, leaving 12 bases between. CDR3 length equals 12 residues. CDR3 sequence: CASRVQGIEAFF. The DNA of the CDR3 is TGTGCCAGCAGGGTACAGGGTATTGAAGCTTTCTTT.

The chain links TRBV30 to TRBJ2-2, with 12 bases lining up with TRBD2. The CDR3 is 17 amino acids. Germline V lookup: CDR1 GTSNPN, CDR2 SVGIG (reference sequence). V lost 2 bases and J lost 0; bases outside the gene matches: 4. CDR3: CAWSKLAGGTNTGELFF. The CDR3 DNA reads TGTGCCTGGAGTAAACTAGCGGGGGGAACGAACACCGGGGAGCTGTTTTTT.

The chain joins TRBV28 to TRBJ2-1; D is unclear. The germline gives CDR1 MDHEN, CDR2 SYDVKM. The CDR3 runs to 15 residues. V was clipped by 2 bases and J by 3 bases, with 11 bases between them. This chain's CDR3 is CASSLRGRLYNEQFF. The DNA of the CDR3 is TGTGCCAGCAGTTTAAGAGGACGGCTCTACAATGAGCAGTTCTTC.

Worth noting for this clone: Other nucleotide sequences in the sample specify the same CDR3. The chain has TRBV4-2 and TRBJ2-7, with D hard to call. The germline gives CDR1 LGHNA, CDR2 YNFKEQ. CDR3 length: 12 residues. The V and J ends lost 0 bases and 5 bases respectively, with 5 bases between them. CDR3 region: CASSQDRNEQYF. As DNA, the CDR3 is TGTGCCAGCAGCCAAGACAGGAACGAGCAGTACTTC.

The chain employs TRBV11-2 and TRBJ2-7; 9 nucleotides match TRBD1. V lost 5 bases and J lost 3; bases outside the gene matches: 5. CDR1 SGHAT and CDR2 FQNNGV come from the germline V gene. CDR3 length: 14 residues. The CDR3 nucleotides read TGTGCCAGCAGCATGGGACAGGGCCACTACGAGCAGTACTTC. This translates into CASSMGQGHYEQYF.

The chain employs TRBV6-1 and TRBJ2-7, with 7 bases matching TRBD1. The germline CDR1 and CDR2 sequences are MNHNS and SASEGT. Losses at the gene ends were 4 bases for V and 3 bases for J; bases not matched to a gene: 0. CDR3 length: 12 residues. CDR3 bases: TGTGCCAGCAGTGGGACAGGCTACGAGCAGTACTTC. Translating gives CASSGTGYEQYF.

This chain joins TRBV2 and TRBJ2-1; TRBD1 matches 9 bases. The germline V gene has CDR1 SNHLY and CDR2 FYNNEI. The ends lost 6 bases at V and 5 bases at J; junction bases unmatched: 2. The CDR3 totals 13 residues. CDR3 sequence reads: CASRQGAHNEQFF. The CDR3 bases are TGTGCCAGCAGACAGGGGGCGCACAATGAGCAGTTCTTC.

The chain joins TRBV25-1 to TRBJ2-1; D possibly corresponds to TRBD2 (5 bases). Germline CDR1 MGHDK, CDR2 SYGVNS. Trimming shortened V by 1 base and J by 7 bases, and 8 bases separated the two germline ends. This CDR3 is 13 amino acids long. CDR3 sequence: CASSESGLNEQFF. For the CDR3, the DNA is TGTGCCAGCAGTGAATCGGGGTTGAATGAGCAGTTCTTC.

The chain carries TRBV19 and TRBJ1-5; weak D call: TRBD1 (5 bases). The CDR3 is 14 amino acids. The germline V gene has CDR1 LNHDA and CDR2 SQIVND (reference sequence). The V gene lost 3 bases and the J gene lost 1 base, with 7 bases spanning the gap. The CDR3 is CASSIRDSNQPQHF. For the CDR3, the DNA is TGTGCCAGTAGTATCAGGGACAGCAATCAGCCCCAGCATTTT.

This clone has only one observation. The chain employs TRBV1 and TRBJ2-3; the D call TRBD2 from the table was never checked on the DNA. TRBV1 is annotated as a pseudogene. CDR3 length equals 17 residues. This CDR3 is CTSSQESRVAGPDTQYF. Here the CDR3 DNA reads TGCACCAGCAGCCAAGAGTCGAGGGTAGCGGGCCCAGATACGCAGTATTTT.

The V call is TRBV7-2, the J call TRBJ2-5; D is unclear. This CDR3 has 17 amino acids. Germline V gene lookup returns CDR1 SGHTA and CDR2 FQGNSA. Trimming shortened V by 5 bases and J by 5 bases, and 24 bases separated the two germline ends. The CDR3 reads CASSTRTHVGSQETQYF. The CDR3 nucleotides are TGTGCCAGCAGCACTCGAACACACGTGGGCTCCCAGGAGACCCAGTACTTC.

J is TRBJ2-1 and V is TRBV7-2; TRBD2 matches 9 bases. Germline assignment: CDR1 SGHTA and CDR2 FQGNSA. V gave up 2 bases and J gave up 9 bases; unmatched junction bases: 14. This CDR3 has 17 residues. The CDR3 coding sequence is TGTGCCAGCAGCTTAAGGGCGGGAGGGCCAGCGTGGGGTGAGCAGTTCTTC. Its translation is CASSLRAGGPAWGEQFF.

V usage is TRBV19 and J usage is TRBJ2-7; 10 bases align to TRBD1. CDR1 is LNHDA and CDR2 is SQIVND in the germline V gene (reference sequence). V lost 10 bases, J lost 4 bases, and 7 bases stayed unmatched. The CDR3 is 13 residues long. The CDR3 loop reads CATRDRGRYEQYF. CDR3 nucleotide sequence: TGTGCCACCCGGGACAGGGGAAGGTACGAGCAGTACTTC.

The V gene is TRBV5-4, the J gene TRBJ2-2; D possibly corresponds to TRBD1 (7 bases). In germline, CDR1 is SGHNT, CDR2 YYREEE (reference sequence). The CDR3 runs 15 residues. Trimming removed 7 bases from V and 5 bases from J, with 18 bases in between. The CDR3 nucleotides are TGTGCCAGCTCCCCCGATCCAGGGGGGACCGGGGAGCTGTTTTTT. This gives the protein CASSPDPGGTGELFF.